This TCR beta chain was documented in a study of blood T cell repertoires in COVID-19. Across the study: From the United States, Italy and Spain came samples of acute and convalescent COVID-19. T cells, B-cell-depleted T cells, or PBMCs supplied cDNA or gDNA.

In the original workflow: Amplification with reference gene primers provided the estimates of nucleated cell counts. Clones were sequenced by immunoSEQ multiplex PCR, and TCRdb holds only the in-frame ones, with some missing. That table furnishes V, J and clone size, whereas the DNA furnished D and trimming. This repertoire shows 90,000 to 120,000 clones, 80% found once; its top ten account for approximately 4.5%. This CDR3 has 15 residues. V gave up 5 bases and J gave up 0 bases, with 10 bases separating them. In germline, CDR1 is SEHNR, CDR2 FQNEAQ (reference sequence). The source material was peripheral blood. The source is a man aged 70 or older with acute or convalescent COVID-19. The chain is built from TRBV7-9 and TRBJ1-4, with D tentatively TRBD1 (6 bases). The CDR3 loop reads CASSRTGTTNEKLFF. The CDR3 DNA is TGTGCCAGCAGCCGAACAGGGACAACTAATGAAAAACTGTTTTTT.